One sample yielded the 17 T cell receptor beta chains listed below, sequenced in a study of read filtering for tumor transcriptome and immune sequencing. Molecular barcoded adaptors covering alpha/delta and beta/gamma chains were used on 400 to 450 ng RNA. TCRdb passed the reads through MiXCR, listing each CDR3 protein once. The sample contains 39,000 or so distinct CDR3 sequences, 13% of which appear only once. What was sequenced was a population of CD138-negative cells sorted from bone marrow. These receptors were obtained from a donor over 35 with multiple myeloma.

This clonotype was detected ten times or more. The J gene is TRBJ1-5, the V gene TRBV5-6; maybe TRBD1 (5 bases). The CDR3 has 13 residues. The germline CDR1 and CDR2 sequences are SGHDT and YYEEEE. Trimming removed 3 bases at V and 3 bases at J, with 7 bases between. The DNA of the CDR3 is TGTGCCAGCAGCTGGGGGGTCAATCAGCCCCAGCATTTT. As protein: CASSWGVNQPQHF.

This clonotype was observed many times. V usage is TRBV7-2 and J usage is TRBJ2-1; D not resolved. Germline lookup yields CDR1 SGHTA and CDR2 FQGNSA. V dropped 8 bases and J dropped 7 bases, with 15 bases sitting between them. The CDR3 has 13 residues. DNA of the CDR3: TGTGCCAGCGCCTTCCCTGAGCGTAATGAGCAGTTCTTC. This sequence encodes CASAFPERNEQFF.

At least ten counts were recorded for this clonotype. This chain uses TRBV10-3 with TRBJ2-5; TRBD1 aligns across 9 bases. CDR1 ENHRY and CDR2 SYGVKD come from the germline V gene. The CDR3 runs 13 residues. V lost 6 bases, J lost 1 base, and 0 bases stayed unmatched. The CDR3 loop reads CAIRGQGQETQYF. CDR3 in DNA: TGTGCCATCAGGGGACAGGGCCAAGAGACCCAGTACTTC.

This clonotype appeared a few times. With a much larger clone just one base away, this may be a read error. The chain recombines TRBV19 with TRBJ1-1; 8 positions agree with TRBD1. Germline V gene lookup returns CDR1 LNHDA and CDR2 SQIVND (reference sequence). This CDR3 contains 14 residues. In DNA form, the CDR3 reads TGTGCCAGTAGTCCCACAGGGGGGGACACTGAAGCTTCCTTT. Protein: CASSPTGGDTEASF.

This clonotype was recorded many times. V is TRBV5-1 and J is TRBJ2-5; TRBD1 might be the D (5 bases). Germline CDR1 is SGHRS and CDR2 is YFSETQ. The CDR3 sequence is 11 residues long. V was trimmed by 1 base and J by 7 bases, leaving 5 bases between them. The CDR3 protein is CASSLRGTQYF. For the CDR3, the DNA is TGCGCCAGCAGCTTGAGGGGGACCCAGTACTTC. The full variable domain, its missing parts supplied by reference TRBV5-1 and TRBJ2-5, is KAGVTQTPRYLIKTRGQQVTLSCSPISGHRSVSWYQQTPGQGLQFLFEYFSETQRNKGNFPGRFSGRQFSNSRSEMNVSTLELGDSALYLCASSLRGTQYFGPGTRLLVL.

Notes on this clonotype: The junction departs from germline at one end; a sequencing error may be responsible. The chain uses TRBV19 and TRBJ2-3, with 8 bases aligning to TRBD2. CDR1 and CDR2 from the germline V gene are LNHDA and SQIVND (reference sequence). The CDR3 has 15 amino acids. The CDR3 bases are TGTGCCCGTAGCTCCTCAGCGGGAGTGTCAGATACGCAGTATTTT. It yields the protein CARSSSAGVSDTQYF.

This clonotype turned up a few times. The chain uses TRBV6-2 or TRBV6-3 and TRBJ2-2; possible D gene TRBD1, 6 bases. Per the germline V gene, CDR1 is MNHEY and CDR2 is SVGEGT. V was shortened by 5 bases and J by 7 bases, with 14 bases between the two germline ends. This CDR3 spans 14 amino acids. The CDR3 DNA reads TGTGCCAGCAGTGTTACAGGGTCGCTCGGGGAGCTGTTTTTT. Its translation: CASSVTGSLGELFF.

This clonotype was recorded at least ten times. This chain connects TRBV28 to TRBJ2-2; D remains unclear. V lost 8 bases and J lost 0, with 19 bases in between. In germline, CDR1 is MDHEN, CDR2 SYDVKM. The CDR3 length is 17 residues. The CDR3 DNA reads as TGTGCCAGCCATGCGGCAGCGATTACAGCGAACACCGGGGAGCTGTTTTTT. It specifies CASHAAAITANTGELFF.

The table lists this clonotype with many counts. This chain links TRBV5-6 with TRBJ1-1, with 7 bases fitting TRBD1. The CDR3 sequence is 16 residues long. In germline, CDR1 is SGHDT, CDR2 YYEEEE. V lost 1 base and J lost 11; bases outside the gene matches: 17. The DNA for the CDR3 is TGTGCCAGCAGCTTGCCGGACAGGCGACCGGCGGTGCAGGCTTTCTTT. The encoded protein is CASSLPDRRPAVQAFF.

This clonotype was seen repeatedly, ten times or more. This rearrangement joins TRBV30 to TRBJ2-3, with 8 bases that match TRBD2. The CDR3 spans 14 residues. The trim removed 5 bases at V and 3 bases at J, leaving 7 bases unmatched. CDR1 is GTSNPN, CDR2 SVGIG, per germline (reference sequence). CDR3 amino acids: CAWGSGSGTDTQYF. The CDR3 DNA is TGTGCCTGGGGGAGCGGGAGCGGAACAGATACGCAGTATTTT.

In its sample, this clonotype was seen many times. The V and J genes are TRBV12-5 and TRBJ2-1, with a tentative D call TRBD2 (6 bases). Germline CDR1 and CDR2: LGHNT and FRNRAP. Trimming removed 5 bases at V and 0 bases at J, with 8 bases between. This CDR3 spans 14 amino acids. Written as DNA, the CDR3 is TGTGCTAGTGGTCCGCGGGGCTCCTACAATGAGCAGTTCTTC. Amino acids: CASGPRGSYNEQFF. The full variable domain, rest sourced from reference TRBV12-5 and TRBJ2-1, is DARVTQTPRHKVTEMGQEVTMRCQPILGHNTVFWYRQTMMQGLELLAYFRNRAPLDDSGMPKDRFSAEMPDATLATLKIQPSEPRDSAVYFCASGPRGSYNEQFFGPGTRLTVL.

This clonotype was recorded at least ten times. The V gene is TRBV29-1, the J gene TRBJ2-2, with D possibly being TRBD1 (5 bases). Germline CDR1 and CDR2: SQVTM and ANQGSEA. CDR3 length: 14 residues. V gave up 0 bases and J gave up 4 bases, with 9 bases separating them. Here the CDR3 DNA reads TGCAGCGTTGAAGAACAGGTGGGCACCGGGGAGCTGTTTTTT. Its translation: CSVEEQVGTGELFF.

The sample holds many counts of this clonotype. The genes are TRBV9 and TRBJ2-5; D gene uncertain. This CDR3 spans 13 amino acids. V lost 1 base and J 3 bases, leaving 7 bases between the germline ends. CDR1 and CDR2 from the germline V gene are SGDLS and YYNGEE. The CDR3 nucleotides read TGTGCCAGCAGCGTATCGAGCGAAGAGACCCAGTACTTC. It codes for CASSVSSEETQYF. Together with reference TRBV9 and TRBJ2-5, the CDR3 gives the full variable domain: DSGVTQTPKHLITATGQRVTLRCSPRSGDLSVYWYQQSLDQGLQFLIQYYNGEERAKGNILERFSAQQFPDLHSELNLSSLELGDSALYFCASSVSSEETQYFGPGTRLLVL.

This clonotype was observed many times. The CDR3 nucleotides are TGTGCCAGCAGTTTGTTCCAGGATCCGGGACTAGCGGGAGTACCAGATACGCAGTATTTT. Its translation is CASSLFQDPGLAGVPDTQYF. The chain couples TRBV6-5 to TRBJ2-3; 14 bases are a match to TRBD2. CDR1 and CDR2 from the germline V gene are MNHEY and SVGAGI. J gave up 4 bases and V 4 bases, and 16 bases lay outside the gene matches. This CDR3 comprises 20 residues.

The sample holds a few counts of this clonotype. The rearrangement links TRBV14 to TRBJ1-1, with D possibly being TRBD1 (5 bases). The CDR3 runs to 12 residues. CDR1 and CDR2 (germline): SGHDN, FVKESK. The V gene lost 2 bases and the J gene lost 11 bases, with 12 bases spanning the gap. CDR3 in amino acids: CASSQQGLTAFF. The CDR3 nucleotides are TGTGCCAGCAGCCAACAGGGTCTCACCGCTTTCTTT.

Notes on this clonotype: The junction shows a germline mismatch at one end, possibly a read error. J is TRBJ2-7 and V is TRBV29-1; no clear D. Germline V gene lookup returns CDR1 SQVTM and CDR2 ANQGSEA. CDR3 length: 11 residues. The CDR3 bases are TGCAGCGTGAGGACGGCGTACGAGCTGTACTTC. Protein sequence: CSVRTAYELYF.

This clonotype was observed many times. V is TRBV7-2 and J is TRBJ2-5; TRBD2 is a possible D gene (6 bases). V was shortened by 5 bases and J by 5 bases, with 15 bases between the two germline ends. This CDR3 spans 14 amino acids. Germline CDR1 reads SGHTA; CDR2 reads FQGNSA. The CDR3 protein is CASSPQGGGETQYF. CDR3 DNA: TGTGCCAGCAGCCCCCAGGGTGGGGGGGAGACCCAGTACTTC. The whole variable domain, filled in from reference TRBV7-2 and TRBJ2-5, reads GAGVSQSPSNKVTEKGKDVELRCDPISGHTALYWYRQSLGQGLEFLIYFQGNSAPDKSGLPSDRFSAERTGGSVSTLTIQRTQQEDSAVYLCASSPQGGGETQYFGPGTRLLVL.